One sample yielded the 2 T cell receptor beta chains listed below, sequenced in a study of cytomegalovirus exposure and HLA in healthy donors. PCR amplification relied on 60 Vbeta primers (plus 13 Jbeta primers). Sequencing used immunoSEQ multiplex PCR; TCRdb keeps in-frame clones, though not all of them. Of fewer than 250,000 clones detected, about 77% appear once; the ten largest clones hold approximately 5%. The sample comprised PBMCs. The receptors here all came from a man aged 30-40 years in good health and CMV-seropositive.

This clone was counted only a few times. The chain combines TRBV11-2 with TRBJ1-1; D is undetermined. V was cut by 0 bases and J by 0 bases, with 8 bases left in between. CDR1 and CDR2 (germline): SGHAT, FQNNGV. The CDR3 consists of 15 residues. This CDR3 is CASSLDTLMNTEAFF. In DNA, the CDR3 is TGTGCCAGCAGCTTAGACACACTAATGAACACTGAAGCTTTCTTT. Full variable domain (outside the CDR3, taken from reference TRBV11-2 and TRBJ1-1): EAGVAQSPRYKIIEKRQSVAFWCNPISGHATLYWYQQILGQGPKLLIQFQNNGVVDDSQLPKDRFSAERLKGVDSTLKIQPAKLEDSAVYLCASSLDTLMNTEAFFGQGTRLTVV.

The chain combines TRBV5-4 with TRBJ2-3, with TRBD1 identical over 9 bases. The junction had 5 bases not matched to a gene; V was cut back by 1 base and J by 5 bases. The CDR3 is made up of 15 amino acids. CDR1 SGHNT and CDR2 YYREEE come from the germline V gene (reference sequence). The CDR3 is CASSLNRGLEDTQYF. The CDR3, as DNA: TGTGCCAGCAGCTTGAACAGGGGGCTTGAAGATACGCAGTATTTT.